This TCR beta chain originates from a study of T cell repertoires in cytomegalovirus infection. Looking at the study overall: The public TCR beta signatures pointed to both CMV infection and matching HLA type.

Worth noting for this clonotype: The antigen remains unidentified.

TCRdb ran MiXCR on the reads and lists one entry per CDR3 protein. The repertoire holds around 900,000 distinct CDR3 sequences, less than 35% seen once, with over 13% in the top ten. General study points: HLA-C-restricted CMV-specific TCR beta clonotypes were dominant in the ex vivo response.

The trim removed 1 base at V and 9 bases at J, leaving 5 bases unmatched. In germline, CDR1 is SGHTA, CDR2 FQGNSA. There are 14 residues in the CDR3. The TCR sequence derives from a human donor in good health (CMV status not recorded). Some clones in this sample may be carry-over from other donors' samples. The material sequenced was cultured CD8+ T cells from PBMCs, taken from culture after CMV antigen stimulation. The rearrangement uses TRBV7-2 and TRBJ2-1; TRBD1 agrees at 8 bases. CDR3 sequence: CASSLGGRGLEQFF. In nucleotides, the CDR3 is TGTGCCAGCAGCTTAGGCGGCAGGGGGCTTGAGCAGTTCTTC.